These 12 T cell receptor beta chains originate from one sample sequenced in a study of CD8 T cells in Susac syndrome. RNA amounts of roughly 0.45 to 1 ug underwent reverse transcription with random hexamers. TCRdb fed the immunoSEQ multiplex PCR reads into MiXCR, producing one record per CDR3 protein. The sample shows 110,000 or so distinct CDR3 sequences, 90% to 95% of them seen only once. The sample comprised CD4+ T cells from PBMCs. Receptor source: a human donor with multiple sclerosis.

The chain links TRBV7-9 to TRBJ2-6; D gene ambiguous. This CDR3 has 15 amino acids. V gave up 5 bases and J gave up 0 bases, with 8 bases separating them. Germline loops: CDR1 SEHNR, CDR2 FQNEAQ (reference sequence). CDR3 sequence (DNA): TGTGCCAGCAGCCGTCTGAGCTCTGGGGCCAACGTCCTGACTTTC. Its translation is CASSRLSSGANVLTF.

CDR3 DNA sequence: TGCAGTGCCCAAAGGGAGACCCAGTACTTC. Translating gives CSAQRETQYF. This chain uses TRBV20-1 with TRBJ2-5; D unresolved. This CDR3 has 10 residues. V lost 6 bases, J lost 5 bases, and 7 bases lay in between. Germline lookup yields CDR1 DFQATT and CDR2 SNEGSKA (reference sequence).

CDR3 region: CASTHGDRNYGYTF. The CDR3 DNA reads TGTGCCAGCACTCACGGAGATCGTAACTATGGCTACACCTTC. J is TRBJ1-2 and V is TRBV12-3 or TRBV12-4; D remains ambiguous. Trimming removed 7 bases at V and 1 base at J, with 13 bases between. This CDR3 is built from 14 residues.

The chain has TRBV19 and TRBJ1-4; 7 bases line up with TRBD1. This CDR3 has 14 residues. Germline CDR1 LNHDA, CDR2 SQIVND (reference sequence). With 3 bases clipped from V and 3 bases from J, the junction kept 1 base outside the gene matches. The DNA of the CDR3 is TGTGCCAGTAGTATGGGACAGCCTAATGAAAAACTGTTTTTT. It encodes CASSMGQPNEKLFF.

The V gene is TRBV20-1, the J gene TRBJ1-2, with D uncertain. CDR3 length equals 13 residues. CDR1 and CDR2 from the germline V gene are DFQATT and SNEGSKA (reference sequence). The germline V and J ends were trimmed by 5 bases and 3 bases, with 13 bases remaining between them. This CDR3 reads CSALAGWDYGYTF. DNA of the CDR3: TGCAGTGCTTTAGCGGGGTGGGACTATGGCTACACCTTC.

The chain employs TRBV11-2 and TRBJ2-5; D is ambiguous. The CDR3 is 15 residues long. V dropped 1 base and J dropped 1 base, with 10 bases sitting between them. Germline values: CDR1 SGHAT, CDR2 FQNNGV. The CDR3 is CASSLVSGIQETQYF. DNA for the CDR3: TGTGCCAGCAGCTTAGTATCTGGGATCCAAGAGACCCAGTACTTC.

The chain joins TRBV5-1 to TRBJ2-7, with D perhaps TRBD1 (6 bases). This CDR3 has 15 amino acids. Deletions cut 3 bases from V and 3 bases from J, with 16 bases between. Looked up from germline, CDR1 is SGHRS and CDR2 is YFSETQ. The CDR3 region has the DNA TGCGCCAGCAGCTCCCGACAGGCTAGTAACTACGAGCAGTACTTC. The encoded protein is CASSSRQASNYEQYF.

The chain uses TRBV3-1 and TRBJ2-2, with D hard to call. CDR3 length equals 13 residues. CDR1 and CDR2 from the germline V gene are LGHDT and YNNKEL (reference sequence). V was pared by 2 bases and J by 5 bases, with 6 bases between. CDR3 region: CASSQSPTGELFF. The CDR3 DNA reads TGTGCCAGCAGCCAATCTCCAACCGGGGAGCTGTTTTTT.

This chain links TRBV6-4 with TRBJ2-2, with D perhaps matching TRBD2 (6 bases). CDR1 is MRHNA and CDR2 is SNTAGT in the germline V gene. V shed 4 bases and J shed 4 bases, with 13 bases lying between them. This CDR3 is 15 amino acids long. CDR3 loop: CASSAQTGGTGELFF. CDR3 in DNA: TGTGCCAGCAGTGCCCAAACCGGGGGCACCGGGGAGCTGTTTTTT.

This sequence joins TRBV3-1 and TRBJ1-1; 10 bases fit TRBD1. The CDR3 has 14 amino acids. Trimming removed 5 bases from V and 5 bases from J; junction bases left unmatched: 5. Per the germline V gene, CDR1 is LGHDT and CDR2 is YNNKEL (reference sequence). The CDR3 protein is CASSDRGPGTEAFF. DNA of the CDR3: TGTGCCAGCAGCGACAGGGGGCCTGGGACTGAAGCTTTCTTT.

The CDR3 protein is CSAKTSGLQETQYF. DNA of the CDR3: TGCAGTGCTAAGACTAGCGGGCTTCAAGAGACCCAGTACTTC. The chain uses TRBV20-1 and TRBJ2-5; 10 bases are shared with TRBD2. The CDR3 is made up of 14 amino acids. After removal of 4 bases from V and 2 bases from J, the junction contained 4 bases not matched to a gene. Germline CDR1 DFQATT, CDR2 SNEGSKA (reference sequence).

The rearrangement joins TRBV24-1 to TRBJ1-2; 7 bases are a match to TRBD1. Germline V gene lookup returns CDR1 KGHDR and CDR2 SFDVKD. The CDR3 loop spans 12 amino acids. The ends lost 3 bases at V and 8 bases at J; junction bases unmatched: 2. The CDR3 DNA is TGTGCCACCAGTGATCACAGGGGCGGCTACACCTTC. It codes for CATSDHRGGYTF.